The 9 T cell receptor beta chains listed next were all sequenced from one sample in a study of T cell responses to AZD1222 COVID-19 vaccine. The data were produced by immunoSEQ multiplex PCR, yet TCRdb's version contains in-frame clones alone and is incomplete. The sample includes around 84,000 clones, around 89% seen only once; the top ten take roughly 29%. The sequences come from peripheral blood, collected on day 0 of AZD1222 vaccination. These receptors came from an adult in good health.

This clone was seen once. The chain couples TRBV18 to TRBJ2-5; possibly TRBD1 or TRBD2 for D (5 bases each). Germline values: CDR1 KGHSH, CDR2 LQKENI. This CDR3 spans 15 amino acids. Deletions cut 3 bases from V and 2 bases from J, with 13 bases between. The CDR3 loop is CASSPVTGTQETQYF. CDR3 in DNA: TGTGCCAGCTCACCCGTTACCGGGACGCAAGAGACCCAGTACTTC. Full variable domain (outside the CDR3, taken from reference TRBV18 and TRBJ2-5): NAGVMQNPRHLVRRRGQEARLRCSPMKGHSHVYWYRQLPEEGLKFMVYLQKENIIDESGMPKERFSAEFPKEGPSILRIQQVVRGDSAAYFCASSPVTGTQETQYFGPGTRLLVL.

DNA of the CDR3: TGTGCCAGCTCACCTTCGACAGGCTTGAACACTGAAGCTTTCTTT. It specifies CASSPSTGLNTEAFF. V usage is TRBV18 and J usage is TRBJ1-1; D is perhaps TRBD1 (6 bases). The germline CDR1 and CDR2 sequences are KGHSH and LQKENI. There are 15 residues in the CDR3. V was pared by 3 bases and J by 0 bases, with 11 bases between.

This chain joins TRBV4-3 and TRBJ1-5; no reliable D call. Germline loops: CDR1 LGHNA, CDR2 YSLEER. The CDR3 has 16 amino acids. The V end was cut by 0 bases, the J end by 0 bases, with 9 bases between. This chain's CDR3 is CASSQDLAASNQPQHF. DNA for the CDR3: TGCGCCAGCAGCCAAGATCTGGCAGCTAGCAATCAGCCCCAGCATTTT.

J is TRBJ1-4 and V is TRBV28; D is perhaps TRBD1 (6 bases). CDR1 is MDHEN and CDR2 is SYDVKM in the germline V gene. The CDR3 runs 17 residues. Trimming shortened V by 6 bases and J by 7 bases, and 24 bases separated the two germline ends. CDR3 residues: CASSSDIQGTEFEKLFF. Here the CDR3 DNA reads TGTGCCAGCAGCTCAGACATACAGGGTACGGAGTTTGAAAAACTGTTTTTT.

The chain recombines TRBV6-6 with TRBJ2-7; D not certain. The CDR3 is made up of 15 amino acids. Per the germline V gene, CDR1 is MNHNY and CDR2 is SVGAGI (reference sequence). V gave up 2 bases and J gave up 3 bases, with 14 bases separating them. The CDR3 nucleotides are TGTGCCAGCAGTTACCCCCGGGTCGGTATCTACGAGCAGTACTTC. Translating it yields CASSYPRVGIYEQYF.

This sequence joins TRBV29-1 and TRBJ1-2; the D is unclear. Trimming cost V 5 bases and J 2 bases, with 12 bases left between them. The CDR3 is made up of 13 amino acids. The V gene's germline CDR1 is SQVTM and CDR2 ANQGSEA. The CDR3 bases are TGCAGCGTTAGCTCGACCGGAAACTATGGCTACACCTTC. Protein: CSVSSTGNYGYTF.

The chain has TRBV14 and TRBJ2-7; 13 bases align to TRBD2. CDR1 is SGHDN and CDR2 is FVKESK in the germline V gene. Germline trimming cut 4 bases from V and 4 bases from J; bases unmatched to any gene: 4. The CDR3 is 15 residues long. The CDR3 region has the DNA TGTGCCAGCAGCCTATGGACTAGCGGGAGATACGAGCAGTACTTC. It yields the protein CASSLWTSGRYEQYF.

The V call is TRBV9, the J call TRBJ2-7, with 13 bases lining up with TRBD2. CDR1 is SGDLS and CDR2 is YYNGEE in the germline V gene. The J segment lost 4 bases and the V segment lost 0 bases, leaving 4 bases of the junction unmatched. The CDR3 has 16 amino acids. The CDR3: CASSVGLAGGRYEQYF. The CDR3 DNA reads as TGTGCCAGCAGCGTAGGACTAGCGGGAGGAAGGTACGAGCAGTACTTC. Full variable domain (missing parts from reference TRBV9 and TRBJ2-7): DSGVTQTPKHLITATGQRVTLRCSPRSGDLSVYWYQQSLDQGLQFLIQYYNGEERAKGNILERFSAQQFPDLHSELNLSSLELGDSALYFCASSVGLAGGRYEQYFGPGTRLTVT.

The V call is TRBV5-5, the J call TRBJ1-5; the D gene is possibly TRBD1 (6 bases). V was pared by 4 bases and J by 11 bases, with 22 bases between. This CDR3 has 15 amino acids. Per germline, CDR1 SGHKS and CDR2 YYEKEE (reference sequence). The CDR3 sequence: CASSEAGDTLPAQHF. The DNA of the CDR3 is TGTGCCAGCAGCGAGGCGGGGGACACCTTGCCGGCCCAGCATTTT.